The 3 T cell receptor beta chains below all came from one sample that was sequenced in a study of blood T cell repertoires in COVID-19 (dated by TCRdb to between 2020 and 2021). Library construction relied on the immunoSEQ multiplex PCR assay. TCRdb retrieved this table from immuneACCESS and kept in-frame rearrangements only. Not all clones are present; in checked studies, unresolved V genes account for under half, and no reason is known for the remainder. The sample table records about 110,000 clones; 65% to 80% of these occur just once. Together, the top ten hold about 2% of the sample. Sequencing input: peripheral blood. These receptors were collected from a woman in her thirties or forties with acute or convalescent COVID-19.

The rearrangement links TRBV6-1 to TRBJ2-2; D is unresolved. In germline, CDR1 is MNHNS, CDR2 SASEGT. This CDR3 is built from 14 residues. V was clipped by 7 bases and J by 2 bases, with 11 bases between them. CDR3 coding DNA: TGTGCCAGCACATACTCACCTAACACCGGGGAGCTGTTTTTT. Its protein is CASTYSPNTGELFF.

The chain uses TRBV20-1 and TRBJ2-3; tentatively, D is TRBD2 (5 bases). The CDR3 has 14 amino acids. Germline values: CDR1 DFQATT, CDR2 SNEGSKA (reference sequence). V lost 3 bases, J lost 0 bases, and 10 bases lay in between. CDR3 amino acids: CSASLWESTDTQYF. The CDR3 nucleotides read TGCAGTGCTAGTTTGTGGGAGAGCACAGATACGCAGTATTTT.

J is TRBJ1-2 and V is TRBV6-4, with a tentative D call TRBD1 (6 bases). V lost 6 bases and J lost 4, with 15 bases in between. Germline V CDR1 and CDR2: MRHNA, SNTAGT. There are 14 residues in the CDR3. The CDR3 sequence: CASRRTDGSYGYTF. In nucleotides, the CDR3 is TGTGCCAGCAGACGGACAGACGGGTCCTATGGCTACACCTTC.